These T cell receptor beta chains were read from a single sample in a study of blood T cell repertoires in COVID-19. The table came from immunoSEQ multiplex PCR; TCRdb's copy has only in-frame clones and leaves some out. Among around 230,000 clones listed, just over 85% were seen once. The sequencing sample was made of PBMCs or T cells enriched from blood (not recorded which). These receptors all stem from a woman aged 40 to 49 with acute COVID-19. The CDR3 runs from the conserved cysteine through the conserved F or W. The D gene is left open where the match is weak. Clone size is not always given. Where it is, it says once, few, many or a class for expanded clones.

abundance	d_gene	v_gene	j_gene	CDR3nt	CDR3aa
NA	TRBD1	TRBV27	TRBJ2-1	TGTGCCAGCAGTTCCTCCGGGACAGGGATCATCAATGAGCAGTTCTTC	CASSSSGTGIINEQFF
NA	TRBD1	TRBV5-1	TRBJ1-1	TGCGCCAGCAGCTTGCAAGACAGGACAGGGGGCACTGAAGCTTTCTTT	CASSLQDRTGGTEAFF
NA	TRBD1	TRBV2	TRBJ1-2	TGTGCCAGCAGGATTCGACCGGGACAGGGGGGGAACACCTTC	CASRIRPGQGGNTF
NA	TRBD1	TRBV6-5	TRBJ1-6	TGTGCCAGCAGCCCGACAGGGGGCGATTTTTCACCCCTCCACTTT	CASSPTGGDFSPLHF
NA	TRBD1	TRBV19	TRBJ1-1	TGTGCCAGTGAGGGGGCGGCCGCTGAAGCTTTCTTT	CASEGAAAEAFF
NA	NA	TRBV27	TRBJ1-2	TGTGCCAGCAGCGTCGCGGGGAATACTCACTATGGCTACACCTTC	CASSVAGNTHYGYTF
once	TRBD1	TRBV5-4	TRBJ1-2	TGTGCCAGCAGCTTTGGGTGGACAGGGACAACGAGAGACTATGGCTACACCTTC	CASSFGWTGTTRDYGYTF
NA	TRBD1	TRBV7-8	TRBJ2-2	TGTGCCAGCAGCTTATTGCGACAGGGAAGGACCGGGGAGCTGTTTTTT	CASSLLRQGRTGELFF
NA	NA	TRBV2	TRBJ1-2	TGTGCCAGCAGAAGAAGCGGGGTTTCAGCTAACTATGGCTACACCTTC	CASRRSGVSANYGYTF
NA	TRBD1	TRBV5-8	TRBJ1-6	TGTGCCAGCAGGGACGGGGGACAGATAAATTCACCCCTCCACTTT	CASRDGGQINSPLHF
NA	NA	TRBV7-2	TRBJ1-1	TGTGCCAGCAGCTTAGTGGGTTTAACAGTAAGGGGGACTGAAGCTTTCTTT	CASSLVGLTVRGTEAFF
few	NA	TRBV7-2	TRBJ1-2	TGTGCCAGCAGCTTAGACAAGGGGGACACCTTC	CASSLDKGDTF
NA	NA	TRBV6-5	TRBJ1-5	TGTGCCAGCAGTTACTCCGGGGTCGATAGGCCCCAGCATTTT	CASSYSGVDRPQHF
NA	TRBD1	TRBV2	TRBJ1-1	TGTGCCAGCAGTGGAACAGGGGGCCGTGATTTCCCAGCTTTCTTT	CASSGTGGRDFPAFF
NA	NA	TRBV11-3	TRBJ2-2	TGTGCCAGCACCACGGGGGACGGCACCGGGGAGCTGTTTTTT	CASTTGDGTGELFF
NA	NA	TRBV5-1	TRBJ1-1	TGCGCCAGCAGCCCGACAGAATTGAACACTGAAGCTTTCTTT	CASSPTELNTEAFF
NA	NA	TRBV7-2	TRBJ1-1	TGTGCCAGCAGCTCTCGGGGAGTTGAAGCTTTCTTT	CASSSRGVEAFF
NA	NA	TRBV28	TRBJ2-1	TGTGCCAGCAGTTCCATTGGACTTTACTCACGGAATGAGCAGTTCTTC	CASSSIGLYSRNEQFF
NA	NA	TRBV11-2	TRBJ1-2	TGTGCCAGCAGGAGGACGGGGAAGAAGGCTAACTATGGCTACACCTTC	CASRRTGKKANYGYTF
once	NA	TRBV20-1	TRBJ1-1	TGCAGGATACAGGGCACTGAAGCTTTCTTT	CRIQGTEAFF
NA	NA	TRBV6-5	TRBJ2-3	TGTGCCAGCAGTCCGGCGGGGGCCACAGATACGCAGTATTTT	CASSPAGATDTQYF
few	NA	TRBV25-1	TRBJ2-1	TGTGCCAGCAGTGAATGGAGGGTAGAAGCCAATGAGCAGTTCTTC	CASSEWRVEANEQFF
once	TRBD1	TRBV7-9	TRBJ2-7	TGTGCCAGCACGGGGACAGGGAACTACGAGCAGTACTTC	CASTGTGNYEQYF
NA	NA	TRBV6-6	TRBJ2-5	TGTGCCAGCAGCTACGTGGGGGGGGCGCAAGAGACCCAGTACTTC	CASSYVGGAQETQYF
NA	TRBD2	TRBV2	TRBJ2-2	TGTGCCACCCCCAGGACTAGCGGGGGGGCGCCCGGGGAGCTGTTTTTT	CATPRTSGGAPGELFF
NA	NA	TRBV6-1	TRBJ1-2	TGTGCCAGCAGTGAAGGAGGCAGGGTAAACTATGGCTACACCTTC	CASSEGGRVNYGYTF
NA	NA	TRBV29-1	TRBJ1-4	TGCAGCGTGCGACTGGGACAATCTAATGAAAAACTGTTTTTT	CSVRLGQSNEKLFF
NA	NA	TRBV11-3	TRBJ1-3	TGTGCCAGCAGCTTAGGTGGGGGACTTTCTGGAAACACCATATATTTT	CASSLGGGLSGNTIYF
NA	NA	TRBV11-2	TRBJ2-6	TGTGCCAGCATGCTGACGGGAATCTCTGGGGCCAACGTCCTGACTTTC	CASMLTGISGANVLTF
NA	NA	TRBV6-5	TRBJ1-3	TGTGCCAGCAGTCCTACCAGGACAGCTGGAAACACCATATATTTT	CASSPTRTAGNTIYF
NA	TRBD1	TRBV6-5	TRBJ1-1	TGTGCCAGCAGTTACTCTGCAGGGGGGACTGAAGCTTTCTTT	CASSYSAGGTEAFF
NA	TRBD1	TRBV19	TRBJ2-2	TGTGCCAGTAGCAGGGACAGGGCCGGCGGGGAGCTGTTTTTT	CASSRDRAGGELFF
NA	TRBD1	TRBV6-5	TRBJ1-1	TGTGCCAGCAGTAGTGGGCAGGGGGCGAACACTGAAGCTTTCTTT	CASSSGQGANTEAFF
few	NA	TRBV9	TRBJ2-1	TGTGCCAGCAGCGTTCATTTAGGGGCAGGGGTTAATGAGCAGTTCTTC	CASSVHLGAGVNEQFF
once	TRBD2	TRBV7-2	TRBJ2-2	TGTGCCAGCAGCTTCCCGCGACTAGCGGCCACCGGGGAGCTGTTTTTT	CASSFPRLAATGELFF
NA	NA	TRBV21-1	TRBJ1-1	TGTGCCAGCAGCTCTTCGGACATGACCCTGAACACTGAAGCTTTCTTT	CASSSSDMTLNTEAFF
NA	NA	TRBV2	TRBJ1-2	TGTGCCAGCAGTGAAGCCCCCGGGGGGGCGGCGGAAGGCTACACCTTC	CASSEAPGGAAEGYTF
NA	NA	TRBV6-2/TRBV6-3	TRBJ2-7	TGTGCCAGCAGTTACCCGTCCCTCGAGCAGTACTTC	CASSYPSLEQYF
NA	TRBD1	TRBV24-1	TRBJ1-5	TGTGCCACCAGTGACGGGGACAGGGGGCAACTCAATCAGCCCCAGCATTTT	CATSDGDRGQLNQPQHF
NA	NA	TRBV19	TRBJ1-5	TGTGCCAGTAGTTGGCCGATGACCGCGGGAATGGGTCAGCCCCAGCATTTT	CASSWPMTAGMGQPQHF
few	NA	TRBV29-1	TRBJ1-3	TGCAGCGTTGAACTACAGGGAATCGTTGGAAACACCATATATTTT	CSVELQGIVGNTIYF
NA	NA	TRBV20-1	TRBJ1-2	TGCAGTGCTACTCTAGACTATGGCTACACCTTC	CSATLDYGYTF
NA	TRBD1	TRBV5-6	TRBJ1-2	TGTGCCAGCAGCTCCGGGACAGGGACCAACCTGGGCTATGGCTACACCTTC	CASSSGTGTNLGYGYTF
NA	TRBD1	TRBV4-1	TRBJ1-3	TGCGCCAGCAGCCAAGATCCCCCGGGACAGAGGTCTGGAAACACCATATATTTT	CASSQDPPGQRSGNTIYF
NA	TRBD1	TRBV10-3	TRBJ1-2	TGTGCCATCAGTGCGGGACAGGGGATGAACTATGGCTACACCTTC	CAISAGQGMNYGYTF
NA	TRBD1	TRBV7-2	TRBJ2-2	TGTGCCAGCGAGACAGGGAGAAACACCGGGGAGCTGTTTTTT	CASETGRNTGELFF
once	NA	TRBV5-5	TRBJ1-1	TGTGCCAGCAGACAAGACACGCTGAACACTGAAGCTTTCTTT	CASRQDTLNTEAFF
NA	NA	TRBV7-8	TRBJ1-1	TGTGCCAGCAGCTTAGAGTACACAGGGAGTCGGAACACTGAAGCTTTCTTT	CASSLEYTGSRNTEAFF
NA	NA	TRBV30	TRBJ1-6	TGTGCCTGGAGGACTCGGGGCTATAATTCACCCCTCCACTTT	CAWRTRGYNSPLHF
NA	NA	TRBV2	TRBJ1-1	TGTGCCAGCAGTGAAAAAGCCCTGTCGAACACTGAAGCTTTCTTT	CASSEKALSNTEAFF
NA	TRBD2	TRBV6-5	TRBJ2-1	TGTGCCAGCAACCCACTAGCGGGGTTCTACAATGAGCAGTTCTTC	CASNPLAGFYNEQFF
NA	NA	TRBV29-1	TRBJ1-1	TGCAGCGTTGAATTGGGCAGGGGGAACACTGAAGCTTTCTTT	CSVELGRGNTEAFF
NA	NA	TRBV6-5	TRBJ1-5	TGTGCCACGGGGAGATATAGCAATCAGCCCCAGCATTTT	CATGRYSNQPQHF
NA	NA	TRBV7-3	TRBJ2-2	TGTGCCAGCAGCTACGGGAACACCGGGGAGCTGTTTTTT	CASSYGNTGELFF
once	TRBD1	TRBV18	TRBJ1-5	TGTGCCAGCTCACCGGAGACAGGGGTAGATCAGCCCCAGCATTTT	CASSPETGVDQPQHF